Below, 11 T cell receptor beta chains from the same sample are listed, as sequenced in a study of T cell repertoires in cytomegalovirus infection. What these receptors recognize is not known. Using its own MiXCR run on the reads, TCRdb lists one record per CDR3 protein. The table lists about 890,000 distinct CDR3 sequences, roughly 30% of them singletons. The source material was cultured CD8+ T cells from PBMCs, sampled from culture after CMV antigen stimulation. The receptors originated from a human donor in good health (CMV status not recorded). Some clones in this sample may be carry-over from other donors' samples.

V and J are TRBV7-9 and TRBJ1-3; the D is unclear. Trimming pared 1 base from V and 0 bases from J, leaving 10 bases between. The CDR3 extends over 16 amino acids. Germline V gene lookup returns CDR1 SEHNR and CDR2 FQNEAQ (reference sequence). The CDR3 reads CASSLGTAVSGNTIYF. CDR3 coding DNA: TGTGCCAGCAGCTTAGGGACCGCAGTCTCTGGAAACACCATATATTTT.

V is TRBV4-2 and J is TRBJ1-6; D remains unclear. V shed 3 bases and J shed 9 bases, with 12 bases lying between them. Looked up from germline, CDR1 is LGHNA and CDR2 is YNFKEQ. CDR3 length equals 14 residues. The CDR3 region is CASSQEGLGSPLHF. Written as DNA, the CDR3 is TGTGCCAGCAGCCAGGAGGGTTTAGGTTCACCCCTCCACTTT.

This clonotype was seen only a few times. The chain recombines TRBV11-2 with TRBJ2-1, with D hard to call. This CDR3 is built from 13 residues. The germline V gene has CDR1 SGHAT and CDR2 FQNNGV. V gave up 3 bases and J gave up 10 bases, with 13 bases separating them. In nucleotides, the CDR3 is TGTGCCAGCAGCTTGAAAGGTGGTTGGGAGCAGTTCTTC. This gives the protein CASSLKGGWEQFF.

This sequence joins TRBV6-1 and TRBJ2-7; 7 nucleotides match TRBD1. Unmatched junction bases numbered 0, after V lost 3 bases and J lost 1 base. The CDR3 extends over 13 amino acids. Germline assignment: CDR1 MNHNS and CDR2 SASEGT. This chain's CDR3 is CASSETGSYEQYV. The CDR3 nucleotides read TGTGCCAGCAGTGAGACAGGGTCCTACGAGCAGTACGTC.

This chain joins TRBV4-1 and TRBJ1-1; no clear D gene. Germline-derived CDR1 and CDR2 are MGHRA and YSYEKL. Trimming removed 1 base at V and 8 bases at J, with 11 bases between. This CDR3 has 13 residues. The CDR3 is CASSQGGRREAFF. DNA of the CDR3: TGCGCCAGCAGCCAAGGTGGTAGACGAGAAGCTTTCTTT.

A note on this clonotype: A much larger clonotype is one base distant, so this may be a read error. The rearrangement links TRBV7-4 to TRBJ1-1; TRBD1 matches at 7 bases. The CDR3 contains 14 residues. Germline V gene data show CDR1 as SGHVT and CDR2 as SQSDAQ. The CDR3, as DNA: TGTGTCAGCAGCGACAGGGATCGGAACACTGAAGCTTTCTTT. Its translation: CVSSDRDRNTEAFF.

This clonotype was seen a few times. The rearrangement links TRBV5-6 to TRBJ2-1; 9 nucleotides line up with TRBD1. The CDR3 is 15 amino acids. V trimming: 4 bases; J trimming: 5 bases; junction bases outside the gene matches: 7. Germline loops: CDR1 SGHDT, CDR2 YYEEEE. CDR3 nucleotide sequence: TGTGCCAGCAGCCCCGGGACAGGGAGTCACAATGAGCAGTTCTTC. It encodes CASSPGTGSHNEQFF.

V is TRBV2 and J is TRBJ1-5; D is unresolved. There are 14 residues in the CDR3. CDR1 is SNHLY and CDR2 is FYNNEI in the germline V gene. V shed 2 bases and J shed 1 base, with 6 bases lying between them. The CDR3: CASSENGSNQPQHF. CDR3 bases: TGTGCCAGCAGTGAAAACGGCAGCAATCAGCCCCAGCATTTT.

V usage is TRBV7-2 and J usage is TRBJ2-1, with 7 nucleotides matching TRBD2. Trimming took 3 bases from V and 4 from J; bases not matched to a gene: 9. The length of the CDR3 is 16 residues. Germline V gene data show CDR1 as SGHTA and CDR2 as FQGNSA. Written as DNA, the CDR3 is TGTGCCAGCAGCTTGGGGGGGGGGGGGGGATACAATGAGCAGTTCTTC. Encoded protein: CASSLGGGGGYNEQFF.

The gene calls are TRBV4-1 and TRBJ2-1; D is possibly TRBD1 (5 bases). CDR3 length equals 14 residues. V lost 4 bases and J lost 2, with 9 bases in between. Germline V lookup: CDR1 MGHRA, CDR2 YSYEKL. CDR3 bases: TGCGCCAGCAGCCGAAGGGGCACCTACAATGAGCAGTTCTTC. Its translation is CASSRRGTYNEQFF.

In this sample, this clonotype turned up a few times. The CDR3 loop is CASSHGLAKNIQYF. The CDR3 DNA sequence: TGTGCCAGCAGCCATGGTTTGGCCAAAAACATTCAGTACTTC. The chain employs TRBV4-2 and TRBJ2-4; D unclear. There are 14 residues in the CDR3. The germline V gene has CDR1 LGHNA and CDR2 YNFKEQ. V was trimmed by 3 bases and J by 1 base, leaving 7 bases between them.